This section outlines one TCR beta chain sequence together with its context. Antigen: not known. Germline CDR1 is LGHNA and CDR2 is YSLEER. The length of the CDR3 is 18 residues. Trimming took 0 bases from V and 3 from J; bases not matched to a gene: 11. This sample was included in a study of OX40 agonist ivuxolimab in advanced cancers. Study results and caveats: The expanded peripheral T cells' antigen specificity was not determined.

Patients were ruled out by autoimmune disease history or systemic immunosuppression. Clones were sequenced by immunoSEQ multiplex PCR, and TCRdb holds only the in-frame ones, with some missing. The repertoire consists of approximately 47,000 clones, with 85% to 90% occurring once and the leading ten covering 10%. The source of this sequence is an adult with an advanced solid tumor such as melanoma, head and neck, liver or kidney cancer. The gene calls are TRBV4-3 and TRBJ2-7; TRBD1 matches at 10 bases. The sequenced sample was CD4+ or CD8+ T cells sorted from blood, obtained in a trial of the OX40 agonist ivuxolimab. The CDR3 region is CASSQDAIGDRGFYEQYF. The DNA for the CDR3 is TGCGCCAGCAGCCAAGACGCGATCGGGGACAGGGGTTTCTACGAGCAGTACTTC.